These 7 T cell receptor beta chains came from one sample sequenced in a study of metastatic and nonmetastatic thyroid tumors. Using MiXCR, TCRdb reanalyzed the PCR reads. Among about 22,000 clones listed, more than 30% were seen once. No patient received treatment before thyroid surgery. Sequenced material: blood. The receptors stem from a male donor with papillary thyroid cancer or a benign thyroid nodule (not recorded which). Some clones in this sample may be carry-over from other donors' samples.

The chain carries TRBV20-1 and TRBJ2-2, with TRBD2 matching 8 bases. This CDR3 has 13 amino acids. V shed 4 bases, J shed 4 bases, and the junction held 2 bases outside the gene matches. Germline values: CDR1 DFQATT, CDR2 SNEGSKA (reference sequence). The CDR3 here is CSAISGITGELFF. The CDR3 DNA reads TGCAGTGCTATTAGCGGGATCACCGGGGAGCTGTTTTTT.

This clone appeared many times. The chain carries TRBV25-1 and TRBJ2-1, with D perhaps TRBD2 (5 bases). The CDR3 runs to 15 residues. The V gene lost 5 bases and the J gene lost 5 bases, with 16 bases spanning the gap. Germline V gene sequence: CDR1 MGHDK, CDR2 SYGVNS. The CDR3 DNA is TGTGCCAGCAGTACCCGGGATTTTATCCACAATGAGCAGTTCTTC. It encodes CASSTRDFIHNEQFF.

The chain combines TRBV3-1 with TRBJ2-7; D possibly corresponds to TRBD1 (6 bases). Germline V CDR1 and CDR2: LGHDT, YNNKEL (reference sequence). The V gene lost 4 bases and the J gene lost 1 base, with 11 bases spanning the gap. The CDR3 runs 14 residues. The CDR3 DNA follows: TGTGCCAGCAGCCTCCCGGGACAATCCTACGAGCAGTACTTC. Translated: CASSLPGQSYEQYF.

V and J are TRBV3-1 and TRBJ1-6; 9 bases align to TRBD1. V dropped 4 bases and J dropped 8; count of bases not matched to a gene: 3. CDR3 length: 14 residues. From germline, CDR1 is LGHDT and CDR2 YNNKEL (reference sequence). CDR3 in DNA: TGTGCCAGCAGCCCACAGGGGGCTGATTCACCCCTCCACTTT. The encoded protein is CASSPQGADSPLHF.

By sample share, this clone is medium-sized (0.01 to 0.1%). The rearrangement links TRBV5-1 to TRBJ2-1; D is unresolved. Germline assignment: CDR1 SGHRS and CDR2 YFSETQ. Between the trimmed V and J ends, which lost 0 bases and 0 bases, there was a span of 10 bases. The CDR3 is 16 residues long. The CDR3 sequence: CASSLDMWSSYNEQFF. The CDR3 DNA is TGCGCCAGCAGCTTGGACATGTGGAGCTCCTACAATGAGCAGTTCTTC.

This chain uses TRBV20-1 with TRBJ2-1; 9 nucleotides align to TRBD2. Germline V gene sequence: CDR1 DFQATT, CDR2 SNEGSKA (reference sequence). The CDR3 extends over 18 amino acids. V lost 6 bases and J lost 0; bases outside the gene matches: 15. The CDR3 reads CSARVGGLAIRSYNEQFF. The CDR3 DNA is TGCAGTGCCCGTGTCGGGGGACTAGCAATTCGCTCCTACAATGAGCAGTTCTTC.

The V gene is TRBV2, the J gene TRBJ1-4, with 8 bases matching TRBD1. This CDR3 region has 16 residues. The V gene's germline CDR1 is SNHLY and CDR2 FYNNEI. Trimming cost V 3 bases and J 8 bases; bases outside gene matches: 11. CDR3 nucleotide sequence: TGTGCCAGCAGTGATGGGGCAGGGGGCATGGGGGAAAAACTGTTTTTT. Protein product: CASSDGAGGMGEKLFF.